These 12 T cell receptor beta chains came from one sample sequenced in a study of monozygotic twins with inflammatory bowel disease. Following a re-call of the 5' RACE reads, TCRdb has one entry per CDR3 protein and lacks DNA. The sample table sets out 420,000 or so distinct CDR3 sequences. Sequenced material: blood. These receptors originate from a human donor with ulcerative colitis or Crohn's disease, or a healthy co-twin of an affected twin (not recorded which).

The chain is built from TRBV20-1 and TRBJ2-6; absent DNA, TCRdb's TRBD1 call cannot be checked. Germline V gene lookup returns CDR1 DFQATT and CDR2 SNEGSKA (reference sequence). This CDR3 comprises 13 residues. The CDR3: CSTGGAGANVLTF.

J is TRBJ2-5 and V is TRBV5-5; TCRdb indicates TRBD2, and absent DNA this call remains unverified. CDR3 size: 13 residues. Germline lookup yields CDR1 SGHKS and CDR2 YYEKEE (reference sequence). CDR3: CASNRLPRETQYF.

CDR3 region: CASSTPGSYEQYF. This chain connects TRBV9 to TRBJ2-7; no DNA is available, so the TRBD1 call from TCRdb remains unchecked. CDR3 length: 13 residues. CDR1 and CDR2 from the germline V gene are SGDLS and YYNGEE. Combining the CDR3 with reference TRBV9 and TRBJ2-7 gives the whole variable domain DSGVTQTPKHLITATGQRVTLRCSPRSGDLSVYWYQQSLDQGLQFLIQYYNGEERAKGNILERFSAQQFPDLHSELNLSSLELGDSALYFCASSTPGSYEQYFGPGTRLTVT.

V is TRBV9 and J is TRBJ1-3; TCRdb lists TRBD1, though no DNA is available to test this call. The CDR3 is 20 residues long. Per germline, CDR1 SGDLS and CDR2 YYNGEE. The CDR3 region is CASSPSPGIWLGGSGNTIYF.

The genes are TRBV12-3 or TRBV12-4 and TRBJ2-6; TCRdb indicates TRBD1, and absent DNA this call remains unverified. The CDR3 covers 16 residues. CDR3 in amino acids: CASSSPTGVGANVLTF.

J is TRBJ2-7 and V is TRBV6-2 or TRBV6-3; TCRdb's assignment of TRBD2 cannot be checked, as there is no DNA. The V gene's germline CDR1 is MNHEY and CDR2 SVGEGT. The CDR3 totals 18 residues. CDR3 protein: CASSYERGGGRNLYEQYF.

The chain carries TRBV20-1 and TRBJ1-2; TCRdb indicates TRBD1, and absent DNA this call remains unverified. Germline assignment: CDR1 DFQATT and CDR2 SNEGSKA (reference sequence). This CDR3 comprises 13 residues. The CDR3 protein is CSARTGDNYGYTF.

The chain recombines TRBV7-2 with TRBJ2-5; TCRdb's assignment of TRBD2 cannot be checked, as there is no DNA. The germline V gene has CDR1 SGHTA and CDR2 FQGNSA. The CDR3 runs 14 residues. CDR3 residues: CASSLLTSYHSPYF.

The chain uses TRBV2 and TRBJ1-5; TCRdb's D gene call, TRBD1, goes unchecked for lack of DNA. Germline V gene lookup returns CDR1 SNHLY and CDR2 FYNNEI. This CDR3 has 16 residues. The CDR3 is CASSRDRGPSNQPQHF. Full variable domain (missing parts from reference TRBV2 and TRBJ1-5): EPEVTQTPSHQVTQMGQEVILRCVPISNHLYFYWYRQILGQKVEFLVSFYNNEISEKSEIFDDQFSVERPDGSNFTLKIRSTKLEDSAMYFCASSRDRGPSNQPQHFGDGTRLSIL.

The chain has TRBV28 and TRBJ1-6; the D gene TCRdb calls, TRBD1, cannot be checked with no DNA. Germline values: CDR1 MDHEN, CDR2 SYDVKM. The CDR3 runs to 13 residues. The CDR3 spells CASSLGREPPLHF.

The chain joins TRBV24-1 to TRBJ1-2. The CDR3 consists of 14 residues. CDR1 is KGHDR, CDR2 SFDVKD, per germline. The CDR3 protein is CATSPPAVSYGYTF.

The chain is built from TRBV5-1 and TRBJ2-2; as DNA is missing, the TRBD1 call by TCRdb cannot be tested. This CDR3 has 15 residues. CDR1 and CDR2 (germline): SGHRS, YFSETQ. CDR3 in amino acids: CASSFEGVATGELFF.